This T cell receptor (beta chain) was obtained from a study of blood T cell repertoires in COVID-19. Authors' data handling: How many nucleated cells were present was estimated from reference gene primer amplification. The data were produced by immunoSEQ multiplex PCR, yet TCRdb's version contains in-frame clones alone and is incomplete. V and J calls and clone size are as listed in that table; D and trimming were resolved from the DNA. The sample includes a few hundred thousand clones, approximately 85% of them seen just once. V was clipped by 4 bases and J by 0 bases; unmatched bases: 15. Looked up from germline, CDR1 is MGHRA and CDR2 is YSYEKL. The CDR3 loop spans 20 amino acids. This clone was detected only a few times.

The sequence came from a man between 25 and 39 years old who had recovered from COVID-19. The rearrangement uses TRBV4-1 and TRBJ2-2, with TRBD2 identical over 9 bases. The sample was PBMCs or T cells enriched from blood (not recorded which). Here the CDR3 DNA reads TGCGCCAGCAGCCCATCGGGTGATTCGCGGGGGGGTTCGAACACCGGGGAGCTGTTTTTT. It yields the protein CASSPSGDSRGGSNTGELFF.